This T cell receptor (beta chain) comes out of a study of stem cell transplantation in POMP-related autoinflammatory disease. Study-level results: In patients with PRAID, every analyzed T-cell subset tended to show lower diversity and higher clonality. Unique TRB V-J gene pairings were limited in number in patients with PRAID.

The germline V gene has CDR1 MDHEN and CDR2 SYDVKM. The CDR3 has 16 amino acids. V gave up 4 bases and J gave up 6 bases, with 18 bases separating them. Only in-frame clones appear in the TCRdb table, and some are missing; sequencing was by immunoSEQ multiplex PCR. The sample holds tens of thousands of clones, approximately 90% seen once. Regarding this clone: Its antigen is unidentified.

The gene calls are TRBV28 and TRBJ2-2; possibly TRBD1 for D (5 bases). Sequenced here: CD4+ T cells from PBMCs, sampled after stem cell transplantation. The clonotype originates from a human patient with POMP-related autoinflammation and immune dysregulation (PRAID). T cells may partly derive from the graft donor. This chain's CDR3 is CASSSGWAGQAGELFF. The DNA of the CDR3 is TGTGCCAGCAGTTCCGGATGGGCAGGGCAGGCCGGGGAGCTGTTTTTT.